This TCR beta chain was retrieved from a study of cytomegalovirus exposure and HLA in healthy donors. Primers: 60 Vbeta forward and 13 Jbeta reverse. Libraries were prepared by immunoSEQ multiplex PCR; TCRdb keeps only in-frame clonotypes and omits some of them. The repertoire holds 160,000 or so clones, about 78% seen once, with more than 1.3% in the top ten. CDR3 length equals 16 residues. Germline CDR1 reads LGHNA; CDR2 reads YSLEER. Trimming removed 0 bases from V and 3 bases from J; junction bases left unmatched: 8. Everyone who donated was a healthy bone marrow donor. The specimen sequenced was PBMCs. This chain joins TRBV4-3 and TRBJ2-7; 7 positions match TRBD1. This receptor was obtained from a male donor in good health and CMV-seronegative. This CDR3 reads CASSQDWTGHVYEQYF. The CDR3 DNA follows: TGCGCCAGCAGCCAAGATTGGACAGGCCACGTCTACGAGCAGTACTTC.